What follows describes a single T cell receptor beta chain. The antigen remains unidentified. This sample was included in a study of T cells after posttransplantation cyclophosphamide. Profiled with immunoSEQ multiplex PCR; TCRdb holds only in-frame clones, not every one. The repertoire includes tens of thousands of clones, about 94% of them detected once, and 2.5% to 3% sits in the top ten. Study outcomes and limitations: Recipient CMV seropositivity and CMV reactivation strongly tracked TRB clonality.

CDR3 size: 10 residues. V was pared by 0 bases and J by 7 bases, with 0 bases between. Germline CDR1 reads LGHNA; CDR2 reads YSLEER. The specimen sequenced was PBMCs. The source is a woman in her 30s in good health and a related stem cell transplant donor. The chain is built from TRBV4-3 and TRBJ2-5; D not certain. Here the CDR3 DNA reads TGCGCCAGCAGCCAAGAGACCCAGTACTTC. It codes for CASSQETQYF.